This TCR beta chain was identified in a study of cytomegalovirus exposure and HLA in healthy donors. PCR was performed using 60 Vbeta and 13 Jbeta primers. Sequenced by immunoSEQ multiplex PCR; TCRdb stores in-frame clones only, minus some. The data contain around 80,000 clones, under 80% of them seen just once; the ten biggest clones take up more than 8.5%. Turning to this clone: Its antigen is still unknown.

General study points: Specific recognition of CMV antigens was confirmed in vitro for a few chains (all CMV-associated). TCR beta chains numbering more than 150 were designated cytomegalovirus-associated.

The V and J ends lost 2 bases and 8 bases respectively, with 18 bases between them. The CDR3 sequence is 15 residues long. Germline loops: CDR1 SNHLY, CDR2 FYNNEI. The chain is built from TRBV2 and TRBJ1-2; D is uncertain. The TCR sequence derives from a man aged 35-49 years in good health and CMV-seropositive. Sequencing used PBMCs. CDR3 residues: CASSEMSSSLLGYTF. CDR3 nucleotide sequence: TGTGCCAGCAGTGAAATGTCCTCCTCCCTATTAGGCTACACCTTC. The full variable domain, rest sourced from reference TRBV2 and TRBJ1-2, is EPEVTQTPSHQVTQMGQEVILRCVPISNHLYFYWYRQILGQKVEFLVSFYNNEISEKSEIFDDQFSVERPDGSNFTLKIRSTKLEDSAMYFCASSEMSSSLLGYTFGSGTRLTVV.